The source of this TCR beta chain is a study of response to subunit inactivated influenza vaccine. About this clonotype: The antigen is not known.

General study results and limits: Each seasonal influenza vaccination recruits few new T cells, the authors suggested.

TCRdb reprocessed the RT-PCR reads via MiXCR and lists one record per CDR3 protein. Among some 550,000 distinct CDR3 sequences listed, around a quarter were seen once. This CDR3 has 14 amino acids. CDR1 is MNHEY, CDR2 SVGEGT, per germline. V was trimmed by 2 bases and J by 3 bases, leaving 8 bases between them. The sample was also reused in another study, on T cells expressing NK-cell markers. From that second work: What made the TCR beta cDNA was 5'RACE template switching with UMIs. HCMV seropositivity marked seven of the eight sequenced donors; one was seronegative. In a few donors, dominant clonotypes made up about 25-60.1% of CD3+CD56-NKG2C+ cells. Whether expanded NKG2C-expressing T cell clones recognize HCMV is unknown.

The chain employs TRBV6-2 or TRBV6-3 and TRBJ1-5; D ambiguous. The material was CD4+ T cells sorted from PBMCs, obtained about 13 days after vaccination. This receptor was identified in a man in his fifties who received an inactivated influenza vaccine. CDR3 sequence: CASSYASTNQPQHF. Written as DNA, the CDR3 is TGTGCCAGCAGTTACGCTTCGACCAATCAGCCCCAGCATTTT.